The clone carrying this T cell receptor beta chain was picked up one time. Germline assignment: CDR1 SGDLS and CDR2 YYNGEE. This CDR3 is built from 15 residues. The junction had 7 bases not matched to a gene; V was cut back by 5 bases and J by 3 bases. Here immunoSEQ multiplex PCR was the method, and the copy in TCRdb shows in-frame clones only, minus some. This sample has about 51,000 clones, with approximately 81% found just once. The data are from a study of T cells in localized non-small cell lung cancer. The sequence was collected from a man aged 40-75 years with stage III lung adenocarcinoma. The source was peripheral blood mononuclear cells, collected before any cancer treatment. The rearrangement links TRBV9 to TRBJ2-2; the match to TRBD1 covers 7 bases. CDR3 protein: CASSDSTGYTGELFF. The DNA for the CDR3 is TGTGCCAGCAGTGACTCGACAGGGTACACCGGGGAGCTGTTTTTT.